This T cell receptor (beta chain) stems from a study of metastatic and nonmetastatic thyroid tumors. Study-level points and caveats: Reportedly, malignant thyroid tumors had significantly higher TCR beta diversity than benign nodules, in blood and tumor.

TCRdb reprocessed the PCR reads via MiXCR. This sample has around 22,000 clones, with 35% to 45% found just once. The junction had 9 bases not matched to a gene; V was cut back by 4 bases and J by 5 bases. CDR1 MNHEY and CDR2 SVGAGI come from the germline V gene. The CDR3 has 17 residues. No patient received treatment before thyroid surgery. Only a few counts were recorded for this clone. Its cognate antigen is unknown. Material for sequencing was blood. The receptor comes from a male donor with papillary thyroid cancer or a benign thyroid nodule (not recorded which). Some clones in this sample may be carry-over from other donors' samples. V and J are TRBV6-5 and TRBJ2-7, with 15 bases that match TRBD2. The CDR3 bases are TGTGCCAGCAGTTTCTCTAGGACTAGCGGGGGGGCCGACGAGCAGTACTTC. As protein: CASSFSRTSGGADEQYF.